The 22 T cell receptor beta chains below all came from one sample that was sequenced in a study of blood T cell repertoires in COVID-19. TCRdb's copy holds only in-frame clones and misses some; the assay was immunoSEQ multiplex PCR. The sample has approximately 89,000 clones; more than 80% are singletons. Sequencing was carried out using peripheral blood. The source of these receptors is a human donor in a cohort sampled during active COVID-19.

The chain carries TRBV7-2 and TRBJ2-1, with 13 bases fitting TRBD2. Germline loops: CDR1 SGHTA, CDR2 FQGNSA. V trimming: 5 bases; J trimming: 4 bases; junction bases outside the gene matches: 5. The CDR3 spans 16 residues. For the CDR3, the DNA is TGTGCCAGCAGCCCACAGACTAGCGGGGGGTACAATGAGCAGTTCTTC. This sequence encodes CASSPQTSGGYNEQFF.

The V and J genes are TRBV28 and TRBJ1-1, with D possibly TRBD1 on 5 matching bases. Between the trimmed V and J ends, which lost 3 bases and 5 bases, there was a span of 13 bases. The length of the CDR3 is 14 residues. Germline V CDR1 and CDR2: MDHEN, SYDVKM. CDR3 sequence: CASSFGGRETEAFF. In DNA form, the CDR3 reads TGTGCCAGCAGTTTTGGGGGGAGAGAGACTGAAGCTTTCTTT.

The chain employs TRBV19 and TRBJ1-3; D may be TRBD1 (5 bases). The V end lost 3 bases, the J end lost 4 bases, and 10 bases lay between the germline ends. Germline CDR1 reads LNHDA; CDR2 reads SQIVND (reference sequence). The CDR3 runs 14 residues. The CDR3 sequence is CASSMQGSGNTIYF. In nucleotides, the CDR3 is TGTGCCAGTAGTATGCAGGGCTCCGGAAACACCATATATTTT.

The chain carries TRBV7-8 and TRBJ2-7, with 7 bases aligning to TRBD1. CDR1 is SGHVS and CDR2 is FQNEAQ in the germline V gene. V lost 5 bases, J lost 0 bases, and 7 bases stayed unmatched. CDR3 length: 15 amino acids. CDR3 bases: TGTGCCAGCAGCATATACCGGGACAGCTCCTACGAGCAGTACTTC. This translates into CASSIYRDSSYEQYF.

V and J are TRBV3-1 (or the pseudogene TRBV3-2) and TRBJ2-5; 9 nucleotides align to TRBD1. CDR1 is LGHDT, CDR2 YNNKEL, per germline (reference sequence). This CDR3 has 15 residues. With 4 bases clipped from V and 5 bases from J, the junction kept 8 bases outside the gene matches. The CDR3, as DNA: TGTGCCAGCAGCCTAGGGACAGGGTGGTCGGAGACCCAGTACTTC. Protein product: CASSLGTGWSETQYF.

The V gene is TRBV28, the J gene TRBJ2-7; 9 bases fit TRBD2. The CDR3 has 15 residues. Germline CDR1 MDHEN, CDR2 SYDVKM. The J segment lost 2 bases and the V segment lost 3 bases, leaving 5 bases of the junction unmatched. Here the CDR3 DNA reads TGTGCCAGCAGTTTCTCTAGCGGGGTCCCCTACGAGCAGTACTTC. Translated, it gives CASSFSSGVPYEQYF.

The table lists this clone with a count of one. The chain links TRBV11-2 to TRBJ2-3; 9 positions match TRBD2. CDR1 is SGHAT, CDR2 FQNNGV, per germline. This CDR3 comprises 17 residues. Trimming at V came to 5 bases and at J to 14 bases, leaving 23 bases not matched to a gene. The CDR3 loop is CASSQWGGVTSGALRYF. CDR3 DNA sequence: TGTGCCAGCAGCCAGTGGGGTGGGGTGACTAGCGGTGCATTGAGGTATTTT.

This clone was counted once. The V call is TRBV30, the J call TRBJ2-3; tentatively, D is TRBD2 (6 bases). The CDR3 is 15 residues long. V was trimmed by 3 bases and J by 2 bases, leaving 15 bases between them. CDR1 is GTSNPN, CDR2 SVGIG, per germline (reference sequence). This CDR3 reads CAWRDHGGYTDTQYF. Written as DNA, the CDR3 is TGTGCCTGGAGGGACCACGGGGGTTACACAGATACGCAGTATTTT.

CDR3 nucleotides: TGTGCCAGCAGTTTAACAGGGAGGGACCAAGAGACCCAGTACTTC. Translation: CASSLTGRDQETQYF. This chain uses TRBV27 with TRBJ2-5; tentative D call: TRBD2 (7 bases). Trimming stripped 2 bases from V and 0 bases from J, with 10 bases between. Per the germline V gene, CDR1 is MNHEY and CDR2 is SMNVEV (reference sequence). This CDR3 has 15 amino acids.

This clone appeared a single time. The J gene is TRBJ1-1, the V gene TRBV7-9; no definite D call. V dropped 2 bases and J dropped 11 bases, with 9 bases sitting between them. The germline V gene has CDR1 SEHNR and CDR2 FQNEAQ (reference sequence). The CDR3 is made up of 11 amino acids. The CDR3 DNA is TGTGCCAGCAGCTTAACCGAGAGGGCTTTCTTT. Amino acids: CASSLTERAFF.

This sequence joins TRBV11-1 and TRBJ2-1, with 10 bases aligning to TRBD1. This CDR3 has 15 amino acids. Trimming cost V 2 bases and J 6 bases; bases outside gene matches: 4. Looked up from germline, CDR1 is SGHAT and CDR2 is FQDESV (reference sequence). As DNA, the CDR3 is TGTGCCAGCAGCTTACGGGACAGGGGCGGCAATGAGCAGTTCTTC. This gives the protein CASSLRDRGGNEQFF.

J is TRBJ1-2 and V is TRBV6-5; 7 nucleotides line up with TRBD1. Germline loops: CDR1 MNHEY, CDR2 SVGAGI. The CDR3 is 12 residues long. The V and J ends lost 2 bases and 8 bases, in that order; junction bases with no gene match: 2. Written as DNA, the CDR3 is TGTGCCAGCAGTTACGACAGGGTCGGCTACACCTTC. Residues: CASSYDRVGYTF.

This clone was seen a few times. CDR3 sequence reads: CASSLRGIGTNEKLFF. CDR3 bases: TGTGCCAGCAGTTTACGGGGGATTGGAACTAATGAAAAACTGTTTTTT. This chain connects TRBV27 to TRBJ1-4, with D maybe TRBD1 (5 bases). The CDR3 has 16 residues. Germline values: CDR1 MNHEY, CDR2 SMNVEV (reference sequence). V was pared by 2 bases and J by 1 base, with 11 bases between.

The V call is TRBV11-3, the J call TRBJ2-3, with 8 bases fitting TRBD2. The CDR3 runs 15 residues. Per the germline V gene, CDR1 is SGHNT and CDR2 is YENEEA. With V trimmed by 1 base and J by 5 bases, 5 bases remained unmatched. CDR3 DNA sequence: TGTGCCAGCAGCTTAGCCGGGGGGGCCCAAGATACGCAGTATTTT. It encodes CASSLAGGAQDTQYF.

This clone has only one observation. CDR3 in amino acids: CASRPRDRGLAQPQHF. The DNA of the CDR3 is TGTGCCAGTAGACCCCGGGACAGGGGCCTAGCGCAGCCCCAGCATTTT. The chain combines TRBV19 with TRBJ1-5; 10 nucleotides line up with TRBD1. This CDR3 contains 16 residues. CDR1 is LNHDA and CDR2 is SQIVND in the germline V gene (reference sequence). Unmatched junction bases numbered 12, after V lost 6 bases and J lost 7 bases.

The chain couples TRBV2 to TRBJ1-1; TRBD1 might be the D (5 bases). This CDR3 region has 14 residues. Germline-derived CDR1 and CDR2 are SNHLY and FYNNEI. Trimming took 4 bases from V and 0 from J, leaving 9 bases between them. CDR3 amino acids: CASSGQGMNTEAFF. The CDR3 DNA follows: TGTGCCAGCAGTGGTCAGGGAATGAACACTGAAGCTTTCTTT.

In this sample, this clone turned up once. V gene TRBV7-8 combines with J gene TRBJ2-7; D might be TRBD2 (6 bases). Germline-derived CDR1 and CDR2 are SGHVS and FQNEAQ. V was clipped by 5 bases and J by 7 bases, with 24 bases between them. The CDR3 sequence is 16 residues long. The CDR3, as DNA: TGTGCCAGCAGCAAAGATGCGTTCTATCTGGGGAGGGAGCAGTACTTC. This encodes CASSKDAFYLGREQYF.

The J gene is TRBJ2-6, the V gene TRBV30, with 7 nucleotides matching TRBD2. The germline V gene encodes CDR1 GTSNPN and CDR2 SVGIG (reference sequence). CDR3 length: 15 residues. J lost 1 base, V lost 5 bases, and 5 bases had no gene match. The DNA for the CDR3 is TGTGCCTGGGTATTCGGGGGGTCTGGGGCCAACGTCCTGACTTTC. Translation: CAWVFGGSGANVLTF.

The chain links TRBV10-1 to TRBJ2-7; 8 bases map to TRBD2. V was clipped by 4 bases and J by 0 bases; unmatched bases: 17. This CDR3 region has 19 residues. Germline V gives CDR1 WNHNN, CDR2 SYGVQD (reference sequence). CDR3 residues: CASSGGPGLVSPSSYEQYF. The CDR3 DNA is TGCGCCAGCAGTGGGGGCCCGGGACTAGTTTCCCCCAGCTCCTACGAGCAGTACTTC.

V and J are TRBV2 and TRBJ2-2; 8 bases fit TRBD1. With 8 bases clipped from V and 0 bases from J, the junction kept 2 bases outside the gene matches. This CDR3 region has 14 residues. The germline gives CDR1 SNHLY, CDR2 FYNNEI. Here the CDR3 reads CASLTGANTGELFF. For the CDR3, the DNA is TGTGCCAGCCTGACAGGGGCGAACACCGGGGAGCTGTTTTTT.

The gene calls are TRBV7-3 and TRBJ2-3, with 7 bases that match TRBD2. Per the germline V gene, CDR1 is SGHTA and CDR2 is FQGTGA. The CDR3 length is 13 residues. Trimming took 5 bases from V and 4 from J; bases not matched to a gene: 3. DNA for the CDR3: TGTGCCAGCAGCCCTACTAGCGCAGATACGCAGTATTTT. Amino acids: CASSPTSADTQYF.

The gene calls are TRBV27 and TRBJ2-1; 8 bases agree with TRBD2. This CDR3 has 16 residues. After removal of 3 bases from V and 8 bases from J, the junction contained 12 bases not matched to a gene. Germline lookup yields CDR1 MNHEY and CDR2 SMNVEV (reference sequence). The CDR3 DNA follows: TGTGCCAGCAGTTTCCCCTCCGGGGGGGCCGGAGATGAGCAGTTCTTC. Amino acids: CASSFPSGGAGDEQFF.